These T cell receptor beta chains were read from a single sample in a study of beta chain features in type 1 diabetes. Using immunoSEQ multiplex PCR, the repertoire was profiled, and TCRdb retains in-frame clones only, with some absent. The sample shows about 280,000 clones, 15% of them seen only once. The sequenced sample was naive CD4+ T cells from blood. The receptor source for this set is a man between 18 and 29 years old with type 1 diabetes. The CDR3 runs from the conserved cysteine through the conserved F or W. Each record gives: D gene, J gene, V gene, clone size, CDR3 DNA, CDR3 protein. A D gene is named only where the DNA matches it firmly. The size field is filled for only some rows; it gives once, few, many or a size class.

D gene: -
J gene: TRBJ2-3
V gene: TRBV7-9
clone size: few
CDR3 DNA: TGTGCCAGCAGCTTTCCGGGACTGGAAGATACGCAGTATTTT
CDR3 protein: CASSFPGLEDTQYF

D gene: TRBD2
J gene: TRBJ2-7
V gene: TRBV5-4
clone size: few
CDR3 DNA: TGTGCCAGCAGCTTGGGTGCGGGGGATCCCTCCTACGAGCAGTACTTC
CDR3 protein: CASSLGAGDPSYEQYF

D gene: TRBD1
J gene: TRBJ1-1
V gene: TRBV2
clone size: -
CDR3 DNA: TGTGCCAGCAGGGGACAGCCGAACACTGAAGCTTTCTTT
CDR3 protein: CASRGQPNTEAFF

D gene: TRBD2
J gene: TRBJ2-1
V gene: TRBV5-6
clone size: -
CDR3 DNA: TGTGCCAGCATTGCCTTGACTAGCTCCCATGAGCAGTTCTTC
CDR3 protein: CASIALTSSHEQFF

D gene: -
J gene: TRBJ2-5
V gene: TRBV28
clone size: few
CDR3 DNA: TGTGCCAGCAGCCGGGTGTTACAAGAGACCCAGTACTTC
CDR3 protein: CASSRVLQETQYF

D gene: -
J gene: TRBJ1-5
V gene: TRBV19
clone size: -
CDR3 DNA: TGTGCCAGTACCACCCGACGAGGAAATCAGCCCCAGCATTTT
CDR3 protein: CASTTRRGNQPQHF

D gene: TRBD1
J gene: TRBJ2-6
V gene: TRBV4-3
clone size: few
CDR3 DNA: TGCGCCAGCAGCCGAAGGACAGGGTACTCTGGGGCCAACGTCCTGACTTTC
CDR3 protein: CASSRRTGYSGANVLTF

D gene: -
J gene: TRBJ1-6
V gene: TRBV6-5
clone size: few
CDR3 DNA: TGTGCCAGCACCAGGACAGTGTTTTCACCCCTCCACTTT
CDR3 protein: CASTRTVFSPLHF

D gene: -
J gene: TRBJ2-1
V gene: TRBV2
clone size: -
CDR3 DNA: TGTGCCAGCAGTGAAGCTCTAGCTACGTACAATGAGCAGTTCTTC
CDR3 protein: CASSEALATYNEQFF

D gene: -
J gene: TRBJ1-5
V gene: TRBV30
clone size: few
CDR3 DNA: TGTGCCTGGAGTGTACCCAGGGGCAGCCAGCATTTT
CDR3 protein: CAWSVPRGSQHF

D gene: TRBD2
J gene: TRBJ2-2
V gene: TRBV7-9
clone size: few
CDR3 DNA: TGTGCCAGCCGCCCCCTAGCGGGAGGGACCGGGGAGCTGTTTTTT
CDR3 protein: CASRPLAGGTGELFF

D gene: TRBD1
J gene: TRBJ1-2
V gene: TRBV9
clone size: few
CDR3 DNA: TGTGCCAGCAGCGCGGACAGGGGGCGATTTCCTTATGGCTACACCTTC
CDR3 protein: CASSADRGRFPYGYTF